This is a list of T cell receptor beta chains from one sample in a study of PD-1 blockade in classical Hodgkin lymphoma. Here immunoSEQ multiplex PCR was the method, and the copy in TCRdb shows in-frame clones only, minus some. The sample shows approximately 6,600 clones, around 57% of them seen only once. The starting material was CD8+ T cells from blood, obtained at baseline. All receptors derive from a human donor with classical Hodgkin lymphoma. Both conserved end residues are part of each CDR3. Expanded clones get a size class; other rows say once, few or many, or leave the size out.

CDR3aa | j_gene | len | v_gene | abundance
CASSPTPGGVPYEQYF | TRBJ2-7 | 16 | TRBV5-6 | few
CASSLGDRFHYNSPLHF | TRBJ1-6 | 17 | TRBV7-9 | -
CASSLGVTDTQYF | TRBJ2-3 | 13 | TRBV7-8 | -
CASSQDFRGGNYGYTF | TRBJ1-2 | 16 | TRBV4-2 | -
CASSLAGQGANTYGYTF | TRBJ1-2 | 17 | TRBV5-1 | -
CASSLRTGVDDEQFF | TRBJ2-1 | 15 | TRBV11-3 | -
CASRPAGVKNTEAFF | TRBJ1-1 | 15 | TRBV5-4 | -
CASSFAPTYEQYF | TRBJ2-7 | 13 | TRBV28 | medium-sized
CASIGGSHYNEQFF | TRBJ2-1 | 14 | TRBV19 | -
CAWSASSGYNEQFF | TRBJ2-1 | 14 | TRBV30 | -
CASSVSSGETQYF | TRBJ2-5 | 13 | TRBV9 | few
CASSQVKGTSGKFHETQYF | TRBJ2-5 | 19 | TRBV4-1 | -
CASSLALRGGYTF | TRBJ1-2 | 13 | TRBV7-9 | -
CASSLDGSSNQPQHF | TRBJ1-5 | 15 | TRBV27 | -
CASSDGSLGYEQYF | TRBJ2-7 | 14 | TRBV2 | -
CASSPNHPSGIDEQYF | TRBJ2-7 | 16 | TRBV7-9 | -
CASSWDRPSNNEQFF | TRBJ2-1 | 15 | TRBV11-2 | -
CASSLDGTNNEQFF | TRBJ2-1 | 14 | TRBV5-5 | -